The 15 T cell receptor beta chains below come from one sample, sequenced in a study of blood T cell repertoires in COVID-19. TCRdb's copy holds only in-frame clones and misses some; the assay was immunoSEQ multiplex PCR. The data contain some 90,000 clones, about nine tenths of them seen just once; the ten biggest clones take up over 3.5%. Sequenced input: peripheral blood. The receptors originated from a woman in her forties or fifties in a cohort sampled during active COVID-19.

The chain uses TRBV28 and TRBJ2-7; 9 nucleotides line up with TRBD1. The CDR3 has 13 residues. V dropped 6 bases and J dropped 4; count of bases not matched to a gene: 4. Germline V gene sequence: CDR1 MDHEN, CDR2 SYDVKM. The CDR3 loop reads CASSPGQGYEQYF. The CDR3 nucleotides read TGTGCCAGCAGCCCAGGACAGGGGTACGAGCAGTACTTC.

This clone has only a few counts. This chain joins TRBV9 and TRBJ2-7; 7 bases fit TRBD1. Unmatched junction bases numbered 8, after V lost 0 bases and J lost 2 bases. The V gene's germline CDR1 is SGDLS and CDR2 YYNGEE. The CDR3 sequence is 16 residues long. The CDR3 protein is CASSVAIGGEAYEQYF. The CDR3 region has the DNA TGTGCCAGCAGCGTAGCGATAGGGGGCGAGGCCTACGAGCAGTACTTC.

The chain uses TRBV5-1 and TRBJ1-1; 12 bases are a match to TRBD1. The CDR3 covers 15 residues. From germline, CDR1 is SGHRS and CDR2 YFSETQ. Unmatched junction bases numbered 7, after V lost 4 bases and J lost 6 bases. The chain's CDR3 is CASSGGTGGVAEAFF. For the CDR3, the DNA is TGCGCCAGCAGCGGGGGGACAGGGGGCGTCGCTGAAGCTTTCTTT.

The V and J genes are TRBV27 and TRBJ2-2; the match to TRBD1 covers 7 bases. The CDR3 is made up of 14 amino acids. Germline V CDR1 and CDR2: MNHEY, SMNVEV (reference sequence). With 3 bases clipped from V and 3 bases from J, the junction kept 1 base outside the gene matches. The CDR3, as DNA: TGTGCCAGCAGTTTTGGACAGGACACCGGGGAGCTGTTTTTT. Protein product: CASSFGQDTGELFF.

The CDR3 region is CASSRAGAQETQYF. In DNA, the CDR3 is TGTGCCAGCAGCCGCGCAGGGGCCCAAGAGACCCAGTACTTC. The chain couples TRBV5-4 to TRBJ2-5; possible D gene TRBD1, 6 bases. The ends were cut back, 4 bases at V and 1 base at J, with 11 bases in the middle. The CDR3 extends over 14 amino acids. Germline CDR1 and CDR2: SGHNT and YYREEE (reference sequence).

V gene TRBV19 combines with J gene TRBJ1-4, with a possible D match to TRBD1 (6 bases). Germline loops: CDR1 LNHDA, CDR2 SQIVND (reference sequence). With 2 bases removed from V and 8 bases from J, the gap between germline ends came to 12 bases. The CDR3 is 14 amino acids. The CDR3 loop reads CASSIRGGREKLFF. The CDR3 nucleotides read TGTGCCAGTAGTATACGGGGGGGGCGAGAAAAACTGTTTTTT.

The gene calls are TRBV2 and TRBJ2-3; TRBD1 aligns across 8 bases. The V gene's germline CDR1 is SNHLY and CDR2 FYNNEI. The CDR3 runs 17 residues. J gave up 7 bases and V 1 base, and 13 bases lay outside the gene matches. The CDR3 nucleotides are TGTGCCAGCAGTGAAGGGGTGGAGGCAGGGGGCGTTCATACGCAGTATTTT. It is translated as CASSEGVEAGGVHTQYF.

V usage is TRBV28 and J usage is TRBJ2-1; 9 bases match TRBD2. This CDR3 is built from 17 residues. J gave up 6 bases and V 2 bases, and 11 bases lay outside the gene matches. CDR1 MDHEN and CDR2 SYDVKM come from the germline V gene. The CDR3 nucleotides are TGTGCCAGCAGTTTACCCCTTGGAGCGGGAGGATTCAATGAGCAGTTCTTC. This translates into CASSLPLGAGGFNEQFF. Together with reference TRBV28 and TRBJ2-1, the CDR3 gives the full variable domain: DVKVTQSSRYLVKRTGEKVFLECVQDMDHENMFWYRQDPGLGLRLIYFSYDVKMKEKGDIPEGYSVSREKKERFSLILESASTNQTSMYLCASSLPLGAGGFNEQFFGPGTRLTVL.

The CDR3 reads CASRGQGGTDTQYF. CDR3 nucleotide sequence: TGCGCCAGCAGGGGACAGGGAGGCACAGATACGCAGTATTTT. The rearrangement uses TRBV10-2 and TRBJ2-3; TRBD1 agrees at 9 bases. The CDR3 is 14 amino acids. V shed 6 bases, J shed 1 base, and the junction held 2 bases outside the gene matches. In germline, CDR1 is WSHSY, CDR2 SAAADI.

CDR3 nucleotides: TGTGCCAGCAGTTACCTGACAGGGGTTGGGGAAAAACTGTTTTTT. Protein sequence: CASSYLTGVGEKLFF. V usage is TRBV6-6 and J usage is TRBJ1-4; the match to TRBD1 covers 8 bases. Trimming cost V 2 bases and J 8 bases; bases outside gene matches: 7. The length of the CDR3 is 15 residues. Germline assignment: CDR1 MNHNY and CDR2 SVGAGI (reference sequence).

The chain combines TRBV5-4 with TRBJ1-5, with a possible D match to TRBD1 (6 bases). Germline loops: CDR1 SGHNT, CDR2 YYREEE (reference sequence). The CDR3 runs 17 residues. Trimming stripped 3 bases from V and 2 bases from J, with 18 bases between. The CDR3 here is CASSCPPAGAGNQPQHF. The CDR3 DNA sequence: TGTGCCAGCAGCTGCCCCCCCGCAGGGGCGGGCAATCAGCCCCAGCATTTT.

This chain links TRBV5-1 with TRBJ2-2, with D possibly TRBD1 on 5 matching bases. V was pared by 6 bases and J by 2 bases, with 14 bases between. CDR3 length: 15 residues. Looked up from germline, CDR1 is SGHRS and CDR2 is YFSETQ. The CDR3 coding sequence is TGCGCCAGCACCCAGGGTTCTCGTAACACCGGGGAGCTGTTTTTT. Translation gives CASTQGSRNTGELFF.

CDR3 sequence (DNA): TGCGCCAGCAGCCAAGACCCCCCGGCGGGAAGAAGTGAGCAGTTCTTC. This encodes CASSQDPPAGRSEQFF. V and J are TRBV4-1 and TRBJ2-1; perhaps TRBD2 as D (6 bases). Germline lookup yields CDR1 MGHRA and CDR2 YSYEKL. Trimming took 0 bases from V and 9 from J, leaving 18 bases between them. The CDR3 runs to 16 residues.

This clone was observed once. CDR3 region: CASSHAGLGPSKQYF. CDR3 DNA sequence: TGTGCCAGCAGCCATGCGGGACTAGGGCCCTCCAAGCAGTACTTC. The chain recombines TRBV3-1 (or the pseudogene TRBV3-2) with TRBJ2-7; 8 nucleotides align to TRBD2. CDR3 length: 15 amino acids. J was trimmed by 8 bases and V by 3 bases; bases with no gene match: 12. Looked up from germline, CDR1 is LGHDT and CDR2 is YNNKEL (reference sequence).

This chain uses TRBV6-6 with TRBJ1-1, with TRBD1 matching over 7 bases. This CDR3 is 12 amino acids long. The ends lost 4 bases at V and 7 bases at J; junction bases unmatched: 3. Looked up from germline, CDR1 is MNHNY and CDR2 is SVGAGI (reference sequence). In DNA, the CDR3 is TGTGCCAGCAGTTCCCGACAGGGTGAAGCTTTCTTT. It translates to CASSSRQGEAFF.